Each of the 12 T cell receptor beta chains below was sequenced from the same sample in a study of cytotoxic CD8 clonotypes in ibrutinib-treated CLL. The protocol was immunoSEQ multiplex PCR, while the TCRdb copy is restricted to in-frame clones and leaves out a portion. The table has approximately 330,000 clones, more than 65% seen once. The source material was PBMCs, sampled before ibrutinib treatment. The receptors originated from a human donor with chronic lymphocytic leukemia.

The chain is built from TRBV7-9 and TRBJ2-7, with D unresolved. The length of the CDR3 is 13 residues. Trimming cost V 2 bases and J 4 bases, with 9 bases left between them. From germline, CDR1 is SEHNR and CDR2 FQNEAQ (reference sequence). CDR3 amino acids: CASSLQTPYEQYF. The CDR3 DNA sequence: TGTGCCAGCAGCTTACAGACCCCGTACGAGCAGTACTTC. The full variable domain, completed using reference TRBV7-9 and TRBJ2-7, is DTGVSQNPRHKITKRGQNVTFRCDPISEHNRLYWYRQTLGQGPEFLTYFQNEAQLEKSRLLSDRFSAERPKGSFSTLEIQRTEQGDSAMYLCASSLQTPYEQYFGPGTRLTVT.

The count of this clone is one. V and J are TRBV13 and TRBJ2-3, with D perhaps matching TRBD2 (6 bases). Trimming left V 2 bases short and J 2 bases short, with 11 bases between. CDR1 is PRHDT, CDR2 FYEKMQ, per germline (reference sequence). The CDR3 contains 15 residues. The DNA for the CDR3 is TGTGCCAGCAGCTTAATGGGAGGACCCACAGATACGCAGTATTTT. Protein product: CASSLMGGPTDTQYF. Variable domain in full (rest from reference TRBV13 and TRBJ2-3): AAGVIQSPRHLIKEKRETATLKCYPIPRHDTVYWYQQGPGQDPQFLISFYEKMQSDKGSIPDRFSAQQFSDYHSELNMSSLELGDSALYFCASSLMGGPTDTQYFGPGTRLTVL.

The sample holds one count of this clone. J is TRBJ2-7 and V is TRBV29-1; 7 positions match TRBD1. Germline V lookup: CDR1 SQVTM, CDR2 ANQGSEA. The CDR3 extends over 13 amino acids. The J segment lost 2 bases and the V segment lost 2 bases, leaving 3 bases of the junction unmatched. CDR3 DNA sequence: TGCAGCGTTGAACAGGGGGAAACCTACGAGCAGTACTTC. Protein sequence: CSVEQGETYEQYF.

V gene TRBV4-2 combines with J gene TRBJ1-5, with D maybe TRBD1 (6 bases). V was clipped by 2 bases and J by 1 base, with 12 bases between them. The CDR3 length is 16 residues. CDR1 and CDR2 from the germline V gene are LGHNA and YNFKEQ. CDR3 bases: TGTGCCAGCAGCCAAAGCGGGGGCGGGAGCAATCAGCCCCAGCATTTT. This translates into CASSQSGGGSNQPQHF.

The genes are TRBV5-6 and TRBJ2-7; 8 bases line up with TRBD2. After removal of 3 bases from V and 0 bases from J, the junction contained 8 bases not matched to a gene. The CDR3 extends over 16 amino acids. CDR1 SGHDT and CDR2 YYEEEE come from the germline V gene. The CDR3 here is CASSYFSGMSSYEQYF. The CDR3 DNA sequence: TGTGCCAGCAGCTACTTTAGCGGGATGAGCTCCTACGAGCAGTACTTC.

The V and J genes are TRBV6-5 and TRBJ2-1; the match to TRBD2 covers 11 bases. Germline V lookup: CDR1 MNHEY, CDR2 SVGAGI. The ends lost 4 bases at V and 6 bases at J; junction bases unmatched: 5. The CDR3 has 15 residues. The DNA of the CDR3 is TGTGCCAGCAGTTCCGGGACTAGCGGATCCAATGAGCAGTTCTTC. This gives the protein CASSSGTSGSNEQFF.

V is TRBV11-2 and J is TRBJ2-7; TRBD2 matches at 7 bases. Germline assignment: CDR1 SGHAT and CDR2 FQNNGV. The CDR3 spans 13 residues. The J segment lost 0 bases and the V segment lost 5 bases, leaving 1 base of the junction unmatched. The CDR3 reads CASSGDYSYEQYF. CDR3 coding DNA: TGTGCCAGCAGCGGGGACTACTCCTACGAGCAGTACTTC.

This chain uses TRBV27 with TRBJ2-6; D is possibly TRBD1 or TRBD2 (6 bases each). The CDR3 loop spans 15 amino acids. V lost 6 bases, J lost 2 bases, and 11 bases lay in between. The V gene's germline CDR1 is MNHEY and CDR2 SMNVEV (reference sequence). Written as DNA, the CDR3 is TGTGCCAGCAGCCGCGGGACAACTGGGGCCAACGTCCTGACTTTC. Protein sequence: CASSRGTTGANVLTF.

The chain carries TRBV4-3 and TRBJ2-5; D possibly corresponds to TRBD2 (6 bases). Looked up from germline, CDR1 is LGHNA and CDR2 is YSLEER. CDR3 length equals 16 residues. Trimming took 4 bases from V and 0 from J, leaving 15 bases between them. The CDR3 here is CASSLVGRGNQETQYF. In DNA form, the CDR3 reads TGCGCCAGCAGCCTAGTCGGGCGGGGCAACCAAGAGACCCAGTACTTC.

This clone was counted once. The chain couples TRBV7-2 to TRBJ2-7, with TRBD1 as a possible D gene (6 bases). V lost 5 bases and J lost 2, with 19 bases in between. This CDR3 contains 16 residues. The germline V gene encodes CDR1 SGHTA and CDR2 FQGNSA. The DNA for the CDR3 is TGTGCCAGCAGCATCACAGGGTTGACCCTCACCTACGAGCAGTACTTC. Amino acids: CASSITGLTLTYEQYF.

The rearrangement joins TRBV29-1 to TRBJ2-5, with TRBD2 as a possible D gene (6 bases). The CDR3 contains 12 residues. In germline, CDR1 is SQVTM, CDR2 ANQGSEA. The V end was cut by 7 bases, the J end by 5 bases, with 14 bases between. The CDR3 protein is CSASEGGETQYF. In DNA form, the CDR3 reads TGCAGCGCCTCGGAGGGTGGGGAGACCCAGTACTTC.

The chain couples TRBV27 to TRBJ2-1, with TRBD2 identical over 11 bases. The CDR3 runs to 15 residues. Losses at the gene ends were 6 bases for V and 5 bases for J; bases not matched to a gene: 6. From germline, CDR1 is MNHEY and CDR2 SMNVEV (reference sequence). In nucleotides, the CDR3 is TGTGCCAGCAGGCGCGGGACTAGCGGAGACAATGAGCAGTTCTTC. Protein: CASRRGTSGDNEQFF.